This passage covers 18 T cell receptor beta chains from one sample sequenced in a study of CD8 T cells in Susac syndrome. RNA in amounts of 0.5 to 1 ug was reverse transcribed with random hexamers. TCRdb reanalysed the immunoSEQ multiplex PCR reads using MiXCR and keeps one entry per CDR3 protein. The sample contains roughly 150,000 distinct CDR3 sequences, over 90% of which appear only once. Sample: CD8+ T cells from PBMCs. These receptors were collected from a human donor with Susac syndrome.

Only one count was recorded for this clonotype. The chain is built from TRBV27 and TRBJ2-7, with 10 bases lining up with TRBD2. In germline, CDR1 is MNHEY, CDR2 SMNVEV (reference sequence). This CDR3 region has 15 residues. With V trimmed by 5 bases and J by 3 bases, 7 bases remained unmatched. CDR3 protein: CASSTSGNSVYEQYF. The CDR3 nucleotides read TGTGCCAGCAGTACTAGCGGGAATAGTGTCTACGAGCAGTACTTC.

This chain uses TRBV12-3 or TRBV12-4 with TRBJ1-1; the D gene is possibly TRBD1 (6 bases). CDR3 length: 14 residues. Deletions cut 3 bases from V and 3 bases from J, with 11 bases between. CDR3 DNA sequence: TGTGCCAGCAGTTTGGGGGGCAGGGACACTGAAGCTTTCTTT. It codes for CASSLGGRDTEAFF.

The CDR3 sequence is CASTLSGGTSGRTDTQYF. The DNA of the CDR3 is TGTGCCAGCACCCTTAGCGGTGGGACTAGCGGGAGGACAGATACGCAGTATTTT. This chain uses TRBV12-3 or TRBV12-4 with TRBJ2-3, with 15 bases aligning to TRBD2. V gave up 7 bases and J gave up 3 bases; unmatched junction bases: 11. The CDR3 loop spans 18 amino acids.

The chain couples TRBV9 to TRBJ1-2; 9 bases are a match to TRBD1. CDR1 and CDR2 from the germline V gene are SGDLS and YYNGEE. The CDR3 extends over 14 amino acids. The V gene end was trimmed by 0 bases and the J gene end by 7 bases; junction bases not matched to a gene: 4. CDR3 nucleotide sequence: TGTGCCAGCAGCGTAGCGGGGACAGGGCCTGGCTACACCTTC. The encoded protein is CASSVAGTGPGYTF.

The chain joins TRBV30 to TRBJ2-7; 7 positions agree with TRBD1. Germline V lookup: CDR1 GTSNPN, CDR2 SVGIG (reference sequence). CDR3 length: 16 amino acids. The ends lost 1 base at V and 4 bases at J; junction bases unmatched: 13. The CDR3 loop reads CAWSGGQEALGYEQYF. Written as DNA, the CDR3 is TGTGCCTGGAGTGGAGGACAGGAAGCCCTGGGGTACGAGCAGTACTTC.

The chain carries TRBV6-5 and TRBJ2-7; 11 bases are a match to TRBD2. This CDR3 is 17 amino acids long. J lost 7 bases, V lost 2 bases, and 13 bases had no gene match. CDR1 MNHEY and CDR2 SVGAGI come from the germline V gene. CDR3: CASSYTSSGLADQEQYF. The CDR3 nucleotides read TGTGCCAGCAGTTACACGTCGTCGGGACTAGCGGATCAAGAGCAGTACTTC.

V is TRBV12-3 or TRBV12-4 and J is TRBJ1-5; the D gene is possibly TRBD1 (6 bases). V shed 5 bases and J shed 10 bases, with 12 bases lying between them. This CDR3 is built from 12 residues. The CDR3 sequence: CASSPQGFPQHF. The CDR3 DNA reads as TGTGCCAGCAGTCCCCAGGGGTTTCCCCAGCATTTT.

This clonotype has a single count. The chain is built from TRBV6-6 and TRBJ1-2, with 7 bases aligning to TRBD1. With 2 bases clipped from V and 6 bases from J, the junction kept 6 bases outside the gene matches. Germline CDR1 is MNHNY and CDR2 is SVGAGI (reference sequence). There are 14 residues in the CDR3. CDR3 residues: CASSYEETGNGYTF. CDR3 nucleotides: TGTGCCAGCAGTTACGAGGAGACAGGGAATGGCTACACCTTC.

The rearrangement joins TRBV12-3 or TRBV12-4 to TRBJ2-7, with D perhaps matching TRBD1 or TRBD2 (5 bases each). Trimming pared 7 bases from V and 4 bases from J, leaving 20 bases between. The CDR3 loop spans 15 amino acids. The CDR3 here is CASMRPGQGNYEQYF. The CDR3 DNA follows: TGTGCCAGCATGCGACCGGGGCAGGGAAATTACGAGCAGTACTTC.

V is TRBV7-8 and J is TRBJ2-7; perhaps D is TRBD1 or TRBD2 (5 bases each). Germline CDR1 and CDR2: SGHVS and FQNEAQ. The CDR3 is 14 residues long. V lost 1 base, J lost 2 bases, and 9 bases lay in between. CDR3 loop: CASSLDVGAYEQYF. CDR3 nucleotides: TGTGCCAGCAGCTTAGATGTGGGGGCCTACGAGCAGTACTTC.

The CDR3 sequence is CATSRVEGPNEQFF. In DNA, the CDR3 is TGTGCCACCAGCAGAGTTGAGGGACCCAATGAGCAGTTCTTC. The chain is built from TRBV15 and TRBJ2-1; D could derive from TRBD1 or TRBD2 (5 bases each). The CDR3 runs 14 residues. V lost 1 base to trimming and J lost 6 bases, with 10 bases between them. Germline-derived CDR1 and CDR2 are LNHNV and YYDKDF (reference sequence).

The genes are TRBV7-9 and TRBJ2-6; 8 nucleotides agree with TRBD1. Germline trimming cut 5 bases from V and 0 bases from J; bases unmatched to any gene: 9. Germline V CDR1 and CDR2: SEHNR, FQNEAQ (reference sequence). This CDR3 comprises 18 residues. For the CDR3, the DNA is TGTGCCAGCAGCACCAGCTGGGACAGGCCCTCTGGGGCCAACGTCCTGACTTTC. It yields the protein CASSTSWDRPSGANVLTF.

V usage is TRBV3-1 and J usage is TRBJ2-7; 8 bases fit TRBD1. Germline trimming cut 4 bases from V and 5 bases from J; bases unmatched to any gene: 4. Per germline, CDR1 LGHDT and CDR2 YNNKEL (reference sequence). This CDR3 comprises 13 residues. This chain's CDR3 is CASSPDRVDEQYF. DNA of the CDR3: TGTGCCAGCAGCCCGGACAGGGTCGACGAGCAGTACTTC.

The chain is built from TRBV19 and TRBJ2-7, with 9 nucleotides matching TRBD1. The CDR3 extends over 14 amino acids. The V gene end was trimmed by 5 bases and the J gene end by 5 bases; junction bases not matched to a gene: 7. Germline lookup yields CDR1 LNHDA and CDR2 SQIVND (reference sequence). DNA for the CDR3: TGTGCCAGTAGTGCCGGGACAGGGCTCAACGAGCAGTACTTC. It codes for CASSAGTGLNEQYF. Full variable domain (missing parts from reference TRBV19 and TRBJ2-7): DGGITQSPKYLFRKEGQNVTLSCEQNLNHDAMYWYRQDPGQGLRLIYYSQIVNDFQKGDIAEGYSVSREKKESFPLTVTSAQKNPTAFYLCASSAGTGLNEQYFGPGTRLTVT.

The chain is built from TRBV25-1 and TRBJ2-1, with 11 bases that match TRBD2. The CDR3 totals 15 residues. CDR1 and CDR2 (germline): MGHDK, SYGVNS. V lost 3 bases to trimming and J lost 4 bases; unmatched junction nucleotides: 2. CDR3 sequence reads: CASSEGLAVYNEQFF. CDR3 sequence (DNA): TGTGCCAGCAGTGAGGGACTAGCGGTTTACAATGAGCAGTTCTTC.

The rearrangement joins TRBV5-1 to TRBJ2-1, with 8 bases that match TRBD1. CDR3 length: 16 amino acids. CDR1 is SGHRS, CDR2 YFSETQ, per germline. V gave up 4 bases and J gave up 10 bases; unmatched junction bases: 16. The CDR3 loop reads CASSLDRDRQLEEQFF. In DNA form, the CDR3 reads TGCGCCAGCAGCCTAGACCGGGACAGGCAACTTGAGGAGCAGTTCTTC. Looking up the rest from reference TRBV5-1 and TRBJ2-1 gives the full variable domain: KAGVTQTPRYLIKTRGQQVTLSCSPISGHRSVSWYQQTPGQGLQFLFEYFSETQRNKGNFPGRFSGRQFSNSRSEMNVSTLELGDSALYLCASSLDRDRQLEEQFFGPGTRLTVL.

This clonotype was detected only once. The rearrangement uses TRBV20-1 and TRBJ1-2; the D is unclear. Trimming removed 6 bases at V and 0 bases at J, with 23 bases between. The germline V gene has CDR1 DFQATT and CDR2 SNEGSKA (reference sequence). CDR3 size: 17 residues. CDR3 region: CSAGDGSSPSTNYGYTF. The DNA of the CDR3 is TGCAGTGCGGGTGACGGGTCGAGCCCGTCCACTAACTATGGCTACACCTTC.

The chain is built from TRBV3-1 and TRBJ2-1; D gene unclear. This CDR3 spans 12 amino acids. Per germline, CDR1 LGHDT and CDR2 YNNKEL (reference sequence). Trimming left V 2 bases short and J 6 bases short, with 5 bases between. The CDR3, as DNA: TGTGCCAGCAGCCAATTAACCAATGAGCAGTTCTTC. Its translation is CASSQLTNEQFF.